This T cell receptor beta chain was obtained from a study of cytomegalovirus exposure and HLA in healthy donors. 13 Jbeta primers and 60 Vbeta primers were used for the PCR. Assay used: immunoSEQ multiplex PCR; TCRdb lists only in-frame clones, some missing. The sample holds about 70,000 clones; 74% are singletons and the top ten take approximately 10%. The receptor was isolated from a human donor in good health. Sequenced input: PBMCs.

DNA of the CDR3: TGTGCCAGCAGCTCCTACGGGGGGGAGACCTACGAGCAGTACTTC. It translates to CASSSYGGETYEQYF. The gene calls are TRBV7-9 and TRBJ2-5, with 8 bases fitting TRBD2. TRBJ2-7 matches the DNA end more closely, so the J call is doubtful. CDR1 and CDR2 (germline): SEHNR, FQNEAQ (reference sequence). The CDR3 is 15 amino acids.